This T cell receptor beta chain was observed in a study of control samples from healthy donors and cancer patients. Repertoires were generated with immunoSEQ multiplex PCR, while TCRdb's copy carries only in-frame clones and drops some. The sample carries some 130,000 clones, roughly nine tenths recorded once. The CDR3 has 16 residues. Trimming at V came to 5 bases and at J to 11 bases, leaving 16 bases not matched to a gene. CDR1 SEHNR and CDR2 FQNEAQ come from the germline V gene (reference sequence). This receptor was obtained from a man in his forties or fifties with head and neck cancer. The rearrangement uses TRBV7-9 and TRBJ2-3, with TRBD2 identical over 10 bases. The specimen was PBMCs. This CDR3 is CASSLGPSGRPTEQYF. As DNA, the CDR3 is TGTGCCAGCAGCCTAGGTCCTAGCGGGAGACCGACTGAGCAGTATTTT.